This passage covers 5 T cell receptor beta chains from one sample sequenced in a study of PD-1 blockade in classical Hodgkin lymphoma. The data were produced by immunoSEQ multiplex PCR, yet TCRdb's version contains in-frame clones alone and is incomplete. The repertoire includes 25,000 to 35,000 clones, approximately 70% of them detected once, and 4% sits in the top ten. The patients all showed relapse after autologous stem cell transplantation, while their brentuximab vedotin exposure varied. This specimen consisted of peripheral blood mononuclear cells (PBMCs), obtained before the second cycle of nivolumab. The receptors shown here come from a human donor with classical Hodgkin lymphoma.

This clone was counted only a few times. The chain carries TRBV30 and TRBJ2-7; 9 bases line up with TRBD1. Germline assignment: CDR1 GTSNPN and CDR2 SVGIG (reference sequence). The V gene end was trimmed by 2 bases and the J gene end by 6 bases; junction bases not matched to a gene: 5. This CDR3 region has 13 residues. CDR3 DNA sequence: TGTGCCTGGAGTAAACAGACAGGGGGCGAGCAGTACTTC. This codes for CAWSKQTGGEQYF. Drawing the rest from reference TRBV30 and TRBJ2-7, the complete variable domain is SQTIHQWPATLVQPVGSPLSLECTVEGTSNPNLYWYRQAAGRGLQLLFYSVGIGQISSEVPQNLSASRPQDRQFILSSKKLLLSDSGFYLCAWSKQTGGEQYFGPGTRLTVT.

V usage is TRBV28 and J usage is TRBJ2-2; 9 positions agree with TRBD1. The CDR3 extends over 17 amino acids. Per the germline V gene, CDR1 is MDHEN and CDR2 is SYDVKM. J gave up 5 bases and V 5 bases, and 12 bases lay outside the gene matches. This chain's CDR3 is CASSPAGHRGRTGELFF. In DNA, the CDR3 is TGTGCCAGCAGTCCAGCCGGGCACAGGGGGCGAACCGGGGAGCTGTTTTTT.

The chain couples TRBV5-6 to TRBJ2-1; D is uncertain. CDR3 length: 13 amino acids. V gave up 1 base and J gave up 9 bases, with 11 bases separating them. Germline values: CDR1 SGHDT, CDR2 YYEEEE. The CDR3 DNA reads TGTGCCAGCAGCTTGTTCCTCATAGGTGAGCAGTTCTTC. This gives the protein CASSLFLIGEQFF.

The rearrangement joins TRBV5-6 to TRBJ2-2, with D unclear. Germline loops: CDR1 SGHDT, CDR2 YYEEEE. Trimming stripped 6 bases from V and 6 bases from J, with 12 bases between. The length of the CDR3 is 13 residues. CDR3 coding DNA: TGTGCCAGCACCTCTTTCGGGCCCGGGGAGCTGTTTTTT. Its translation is CASTSFGPGELFF.

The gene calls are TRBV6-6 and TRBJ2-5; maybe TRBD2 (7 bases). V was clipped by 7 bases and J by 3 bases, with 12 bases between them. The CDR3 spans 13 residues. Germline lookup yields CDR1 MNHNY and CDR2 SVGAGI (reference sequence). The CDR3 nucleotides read TGTGCCAGCATCGCGGGGGCCGAAGAGACCCAGTACTTC. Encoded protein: CASIAGAEETQYF.